Here is one TCR beta chain with its context. Its antigen is unknown. Running of the v3.0 immunoSEQ assay took place at survey level. Libraries were prepared by immunoSEQ multiplex PCR; TCRdb keeps only in-frame clonotypes and omits some of them. The data contain 25,000 to 30,000 clones, more than 70% of them singletons. The samples, holding roughly 0.85-10 million cryopreserved PBMC, were thawed before DNA extraction was carried out. The data were obtained in a study of long-term antiretroviral therapy in people with HIV. Study-level points and caveats: Comparison with controls showed narrower CDR3 length ranges in HIV repertoires. For ART adherence, viral resistance and therapy changes, no data were available. Blood dating 2004 to 2017 may reflect older ART regimens.

The germline V and J ends were trimmed by 0 bases and 7 bases, with 9 bases remaining between them. Germline loops: CDR1 MNHNY, CDR2 SVGAGI (reference sequence). This CDR3 has 14 residues. The sequencing used unsorted PBMCs, collected 0.8 years after starting antiretroviral therapy. The receptor's source is a woman aged 25 to 45 with HIV. The chain is built from TRBV6-6 and TRBJ2-2, with no clear D. CDR3 nucleotide sequence: TGTGCCAGCAGTTACTCGACCGCCCTCGGGGAGCTGTTTTTT. This translates into CASSYSTALGELFF.